Each of the 28 T cell receptor beta chains below was sequenced from the same sample in a study of T cells in Graves' hyperthyroidism and ophthalmopathy. Template material for amplifying TCR beta CDR3 regions consisted of RNA transcripts. The HTBI primer set was used in a first-round RT-PCR of the TCR CDR3. In TCRdb, the multiplex PCR reads were re-called with MiXCR into one record per CDR3 protein. The data show just under 750,000 distinct CDR3 sequences, with around 40% seen just once and roughly 31% held by the top ten. The specimen sequenced was blood. The source is a middle-aged woman with Graves' hyperthyroidism.

V usage is TRBV20-1 and J usage is TRBJ2-7, with D tentatively TRBD2 (5 bases). CDR1 is DFQATT and CDR2 is SNEGSKA in the germline V gene (reference sequence). The V gene lost 0 bases and the J gene lost 3 bases, with 18 bases spanning the gap. This CDR3 has 16 amino acids. The CDR3 sequence: CSARDSPTTSFYEQYF. DNA of the CDR3: TGCAGTGCTAGAGATTCCCCCACTACTAGTTTCTACGAGCAGTACTTC.

This clonotype was recorded a few times. CDR3 sequence reads: CASSIQGRDQPQHF. CDR3 bases: TGTGCCAGCAGCATACAGGGAAGGGACCAGCCCCAGCATTTT. The rearrangement uses TRBV12-3 or TRBV12-4 and TRBJ1-5; D is perhaps TRBD1 (6 bases). V was pared by 6 bases and J by 7 bases, with 16 bases between. The CDR3 extends over 14 amino acids.

The chain is built from TRBV11-2 and TRBJ2-7; maybe TRBD1 (5 bases). V was shortened by 2 bases and J by 1 base, with 12 bases between the two germline ends. This CDR3 region has 15 residues. Germline V gene data show CDR1 as SGHAT and CDR2 as FQNNGV. The CDR3 nucleotides are TGTGCCAGCAGCTTATACCCAGGGATTTCCTACGAGCAGTACTTC. It is translated as CASSLYPGISYEQYF.

This clonotype appeared a few times. The J gene is TRBJ1-1, the V gene TRBV10-3; D gene unclear. The V and J ends lost 5 bases and 0 bases respectively, with 4 bases between them. Germline V gene lookup returns CDR1 ENHRY and CDR2 SYGVKD. The CDR3 extends over 12 amino acids. The CDR3 region is CAISTLNTEAFF. CDR3 sequence (DNA): TGTGCCATCAGTACACTGAACACTGAAGCTTTCTTT.

This clonotype was counted ten times or more. This chain uses TRBV29-1 with TRBJ2-5; TRBD2 matches 7 bases. The CDR3 consists of 11 residues. In germline, CDR1 is SQVTM, CDR2 ANQGSEA. DNA of the CDR3: TGCAGTGGACTAGTCCAAGAGACCCAGTACTTC. Amino acid sequence: CSGLVQETQYF.

The chain combines TRBV29-1 with TRBJ1-1, with TRBD1 matching over 10 bases. The CDR3 spans 14 residues. Trimming at V came to 8 bases and at J to 1 base, leaving 7 bases not matched to a gene. Looked up from germline, CDR1 is SQVTM and CDR2 is ANQGSEA. The CDR3 DNA follows: TGCAGCTTGGCGACAGGGGGCCAGAACACTGAAGCTTTCTTT. Translating gives CSLATGGQNTEAFF.

The gene calls are TRBV4-3 and TRBJ2-5, with 11 bases lining up with TRBD2. Germline-derived CDR1 and CDR2 are LGHNA and YSLEER. The CDR3 spans 19 residues. V lost 1 base to trimming and J lost 5 bases; unmatched junction nucleotides: 15. Here the CDR3 reads CASSQGNSGASGRRETQYF. The CDR3 DNA reads as TGCGCCAGCAGCCAAGGGAACTCGGGGGCTAGCGGGAGGCGGGAGACCCAGTACTTC.

This clonotype has only a few counts. V usage is TRBV25-1 and J usage is TRBJ2-5; tentatively, D is TRBD2 (5 bases). The CDR3 consists of 12 residues. CDR1 and CDR2 from the germline V gene are MGHDK and SYGVNS. Trimming took off 3 bases at V and 3 bases at J, with 5 bases between the two ends. In nucleotides, the CDR3 is TGTGCCAGCAGTGAGAGGGAAGAGACCCAGTACTTC. Amino acids: CASSEREETQYF.

The chain couples TRBV20-1 to TRBJ1-2, with 11 positions matching TRBD1. Germline CDR1 DFQATT, CDR2 SNEGSKA (reference sequence). The CDR3 length is 13 residues. Unmatched junction bases numbered 2, after V lost 4 bases and J lost 4 bases. The CDR3 loop reads CSAKGTGGYGYTF. The CDR3, as DNA: TGCAGTGCTAAAGGGACAGGGGGCTATGGCTACACCTTC.

This clonotype was seen at least ten times. The chain couples TRBV10-3 to TRBJ1-2; TRBD1 matches 10 bases. The trim removed 7 bases at V and 1 base at J, leaving 6 bases unmatched. Germline V gives CDR1 ENHRY, CDR2 SYGVKD. The CDR3 spans 15 residues. Written as DNA, the CDR3 is TGTGCCATCATGGAGCGGACAGGGGGTAACTATGGCTACACCTTC. Translated, it gives CAIMERTGGNYGYTF.

This clonotype was seen a few times. The J gene is TRBJ2-2, the V gene TRBV5-1; 7 bases match TRBD1. Per the germline V gene, CDR1 is SGHRS and CDR2 is YFSETQ. After removal of 4 bases from V and 4 bases from J, the junction contained 4 bases not matched to a gene. The CDR3 spans 14 residues. The CDR3 DNA follows: TGCGCCAGCAGCACCAGGACAGGCACCGGGGAGCTGTTTTTT. This gives the protein CASSTRTGTGELFF. The full variable domain, in which reference TRBV5-1 and TRBJ2-2 provide the parts outside the CDR3, is KAGVTQTPRYLIKTRGQQVTLSCSPISGHRSVSWYQQTPGQGLQFLFEYFSETQRNKGNFPGRFSGRQFSNSRSEMNVSTLELGDSALYLCASSTRTGTGELFFGEGSRLTVL.

In the case of this clonotype: One junction end does not reproduce the germline sequence, and a read error may be involved. The genes are TRBV6-6 and TRBJ2-7; no definite D call. CDR3 length: 11 residues. CDR1 is MNHNY and CDR2 is SVGAGI in the germline V gene (reference sequence). The CDR3 bases are TGTGCCAACAGTGCCATCTACGAGCAGTACTTC. This sequence encodes CANSAIYEQYF.

Remarks on this clonotype: Relative to the germline gene, one junction end is altered; a read error may explain this. This rearrangement joins TRBV6-9 to TRBJ2-2; 7 bases fit TRBD2. There are 18 residues in the CDR3. CDR1 is MNHGY and CDR2 is SVAAGI in the germline V gene. CDR3 sequence: CASSYSWAGLPYVGGLFF. CDR3 nucleotide sequence: TGTGCCAGCAGTTATTCATGGGCGGGACTACCTTATGTCGGGGGGCTGTTTTTT.

This clonotype was counted at least ten times. The chain links TRBV5-4 to TRBJ1-4; 8 bases match TRBD1. The junction had 7 bases not matched to a gene; V was cut back by 4 bases and J by 8 bases. CDR3 length: 14 residues. CDR1 and CDR2 (germline): SGHNT, YYREEE (reference sequence). CDR3: CASSPDRAREKLFF. The CDR3 DNA reads as TGTGCCAGCAGCCCGGACAGGGCACGGGAAAAACTGTTTTTT.

In its sample, this clonotype was seen many times. The chain recombines TRBV7-2 with TRBJ2-7; D gene ambiguous. The length of the CDR3 is 14 residues. Germline V gene data show CDR1 as SGHTA and CDR2 as FQGNSA. The V gene lost 6 bases and the J gene lost 1 base, with 13 bases spanning the gap. DNA for the CDR3: TGTGCCAGCAGATCACATGTCTCATCCTACGAGCAGTACTTC. This translates into CASRSHVSSYEQYF.

This clonotype was observed a handful of times. The chain has TRBV5-4 and TRBJ2-7; perhaps D is TRBD1 or TRBD2 (5 bases each). The CDR3 extends over 15 amino acids. Between the trimmed V and J ends, which lost 4 bases and 2 bases, there was a span of 16 bases. The germline CDR1 and CDR2 sequences are SGHNT and YYREEE (reference sequence). This chain's CDR3 is CASSGTGTNAYEQYF. CDR3 bases: TGTGCCAGCAGCGGTACCGGGACGAATGCCTACGAGCAGTACTTC.

The chain is built from TRBV7-9 and TRBJ2-2, with D hard to call. The length of the CDR3 is 14 residues. Trimming cost V 8 bases and J 6 bases, with 16 bases left between them. Germline CDR1 SEHNR, CDR2 FQNEAQ (reference sequence). The CDR3 DNA follows: TGTGCCAGCGCTAGTCACGCCAGCTCCGGGGAGCTGTTTTTT. Its protein product is CASASHASSGELFF.

This clonotype appeared many times. The CDR3 loop is CASRAYSSTYEQYF. As DNA, the CDR3 is TGCGCCAGCAGGGCCTACAGTTCTACCTACGAGCAGTACTTC. V is TRBV10-2 and J is TRBJ2-7; D unclear. In germline, CDR1 is WSHSY, CDR2 SAAADI. V was clipped by 6 bases and J by 2 bases, with 14 bases between them. This CDR3 has 14 residues.

The chain joins TRBV7-2 to TRBJ1-6, with 7 positions matching TRBD1. The CDR3 is 16 amino acids. V lost 2 bases and J lost 4; bases outside the gene matches: 5. Germline V gene lookup returns CDR1 SGHTA and CDR2 FQGNSA. DNA for the CDR3: TGTGCCAGCAGCTTATCAGCGACAGGGTATAATTCACCCCTCCACTTT. Translating it yields CASSLSATGYNSPLHF.

The chain combines TRBV12-3 or TRBV12-4 with TRBJ1-2; maybe TRBD1 (5 bases). Deletions cut 6 bases from V and 8 bases from J, with 22 bases between. This CDR3 spans 15 amino acids. The CDR3, as DNA: TGTGCCAGCAGGCCATCAGGGTCTCAGGGCGGCGGCTACACCTTC. Its protein product is CASRPSGSQGGGYTF.

This clonotype was seen a handful of times. This chain uses TRBV12-3 or TRBV12-4 with TRBJ2-5, with TRBD2 matching 14 bases. V was pared by 6 bases and J by 5 bases, with 14 bases of the junction left unmatched. CDR3 length: 18 residues. The CDR3 DNA sequence: TGTGCCAGCAGACAAAGGACTAGCGGGAGGAGGATTTGGGAGACCCAGTACTTC. It specifies CASRQRTSGRRIWETQYF.

This clonotype was recorded once. This chain connects TRBV7-3 to TRBJ2-3; D is uncertain. The CDR3 contains 15 residues. The germline V gene encodes CDR1 SGHTA and CDR2 FQGTGA. V dropped 5 bases and J dropped 2 bases, with 14 bases sitting between them. CDR3 region: CASSSGEAVTDTQYF. The CDR3 DNA reads as TGTGCCAGCAGCAGTGGAGAGGCAGTCACAGATACGCAGTATTTT. The full variable domain, its missing parts supplied by reference TRBV7-3 and TRBJ2-3, is GAGVSQTPSNKVTEKGKYVELRCDPISGHTALYWYRQSLGQGPEFLIYFQGTGAADDSGLPNDRFFAVRPEGSVSTLKIQRTERGDSAVYLCASSSGEAVTDTQYFGPGTRLTVL.

This clonotype was counted at least ten times. This chain joins TRBV6-5 and TRBJ1-1; D gene uncertain. Germline values: CDR1 MNHEY, CDR2 SVGAGI. CDR3 length: 13 amino acids. V shed 3 bases and J shed 8 bases, with 13 bases lying between them. The CDR3 is CASSYQGPKEAFF. The CDR3 nucleotides read TGTGCCAGCAGTTATCAAGGACCGAAGGAAGCTTTCTTT.

A word on this clonotype: The conserved final phenylalanine or tryptophan is absent from the CDR3, which likely points to a read error. The J gene is TRBJ2-5, the V gene TRBV4-3; D might be TRBD2 (6 bases). Trimming removed 5 bases from V and 5 bases from J, with 12 bases in between. The CDR3 is 13 residues long. The V gene's germline CDR1 is LGHNA and CDR2 YSLEER. The CDR3 here is CASSFGGSETQYL. The CDR3 DNA reads TGCGCCAGCAGCTTCGGGGGATCGGAGACCCAGTACCTC.

This clonotype was counted at least ten times. The chain carries TRBV7-2 and TRBJ1-3, with D perhaps TRBD1 (5 bases). V was trimmed by 6 bases and J by 4 bases, leaving 16 bases between them. The V gene's germline CDR1 is SGHTA and CDR2 FQGNSA. This CDR3 comprises 15 residues. The CDR3 DNA is TGTGCCAGCAGTCCTACCGGGACGGAAGGAAACACCATATATTTT. Encoded protein: CASSPTGTEGNTIYF.

Worth noting for this clonotype: An end of the junction differs from the germline gene, which may be a read error. The CDR3 DNA is TGCGCCAGCAGCCAAGTCCCTAGCTCCCGCCACGAGCAGTACTTC. Protein product: CASSQVPSSRHEQYF. This chain joins TRBV7-3 and TRBJ2-7, with TRBD2 as a possible D gene (5 bases). The CDR3 is made up of 15 amino acids. Germline CDR1 SGHTA, CDR2 FQGTGA. The whole variable domain, remainder taken from reference TRBV7-3 and TRBJ2-7, is GAGVSQTPSNKVTEKGKYVELRCDPISGHTALYWYRQSLGQGPEFLIYFQGTGAADDSGLPNDRFFAVRPEGSVSTLKIQRTERGDSAVYLCASSQVPSSRHEQYFGPGTRLTVT.

This clonotype was seen more than once but under ten times. The V gene is TRBV29-1, the J gene TRBJ2-1, with TRBD1 matching 7 bases. In germline, CDR1 is SQVTM, CDR2 ANQGSEA. Losses at the gene ends were 7 bases for V and 7 bases for J; bases not matched to a gene: 10. This CDR3 spans 13 amino acids. Here the CDR3 DNA reads TGCAGCGCTTTCCGGCAGGGGGAGAATGAGCAGTTCTTC. Translated: CSAFRQGENEQFF.

As DNA, the CDR3 is TGTGCCAGCAGTCCCCGGGACAGGGATGAAAAACTGTTTTTT. This codes for CASSPRDRDEKLFF. V and J are TRBV5-6 and TRBJ1-4; 9 nucleotides align to TRBD1. This CDR3 has 14 amino acids. Germline V gene data show CDR1 as SGHDT and CDR2 as YYEEEE. Trimming took 5 bases from V and 6 from J; bases not matched to a gene: 5. Combining the CDR3 with reference TRBV5-6 and TRBJ1-4 gives the whole variable domain DAGVTQSPTHLIKTRGQQVTLRCSPKSGHDTVSWYQQALGQGPQFIFQYYEEEERQRGNFPDRFSGHQFPNYSSELNVNALLLGDSALYLCASSPRDRDEKLFFGSGTQLSVL.